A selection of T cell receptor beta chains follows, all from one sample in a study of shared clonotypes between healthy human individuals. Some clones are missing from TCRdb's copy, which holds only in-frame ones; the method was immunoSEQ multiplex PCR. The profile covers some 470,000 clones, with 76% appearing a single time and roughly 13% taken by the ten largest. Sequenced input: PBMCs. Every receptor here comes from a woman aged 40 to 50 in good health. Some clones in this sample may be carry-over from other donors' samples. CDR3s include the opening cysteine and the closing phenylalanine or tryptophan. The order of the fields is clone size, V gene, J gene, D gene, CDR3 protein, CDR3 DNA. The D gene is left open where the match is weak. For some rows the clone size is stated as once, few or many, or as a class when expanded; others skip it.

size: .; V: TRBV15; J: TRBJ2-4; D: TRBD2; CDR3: CATRASGSSYIQYF; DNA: TGTGCCACCAGGGCTAGCGGGAGTTCGTACATTCAGTACTTC
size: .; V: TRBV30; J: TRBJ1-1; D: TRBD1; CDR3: CAWSTDTGGNTEAFF; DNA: TGTGCCTGGAGTACCGATACAGGGGGAAACACTGAAGCTTTCTTT
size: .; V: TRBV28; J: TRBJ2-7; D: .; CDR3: CASSSGVHEQYF; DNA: TGTGCCAGCAGCTCAGGGGTCCACGAGCAGTACTTC
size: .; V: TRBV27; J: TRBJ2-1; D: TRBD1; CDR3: CASSWGQGRPYNEQFF; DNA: TGTGCCAGCAGCTGGGGACAGGGGAGGCCCTACAATGAGCAGTTCTTC
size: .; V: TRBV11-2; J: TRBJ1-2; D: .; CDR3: CASSYGTVSHYGYTF; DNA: TGTGCCAGCAGCTATGGGACCGTGTCCCACTATGGCTACACCTTC
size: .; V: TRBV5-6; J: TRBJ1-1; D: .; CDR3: CASSLVTGSLSAFF; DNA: TGTGCCAGCAGCTTGGTGACGGGTAGTCTGTCGGCTTTCTTT
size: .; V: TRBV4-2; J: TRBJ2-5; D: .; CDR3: CASSQGSSVETQYF; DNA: TGTGCCAGCAGCCAAGGAAGTAGCGTCGAGACCCAGTACTTC
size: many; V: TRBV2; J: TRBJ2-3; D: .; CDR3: CASRPEGDTQYF; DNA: TGTGCCAGCAGGCCCGAAGGGGATACGCAGTATTTT
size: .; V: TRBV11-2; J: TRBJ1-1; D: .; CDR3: CASSWVRELNTEAFF; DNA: TGTGCCAGCAGCTGGGTCCGAGAATTGAACACTGAAGCTTTCTTT
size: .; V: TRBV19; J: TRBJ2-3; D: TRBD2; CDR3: CASSMGTSGSFDTQYF; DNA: TGTGCCAGTAGTATGGGGACTAGCGGGAGTTTTGATACGCAGTATTTT
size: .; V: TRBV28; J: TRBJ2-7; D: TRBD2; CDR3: CASSLPTGTSDSYEQYF; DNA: TGTGCCAGCAGTTTACCAACCGGGACTAGCGATTCCTACGAGCAGTACTTC
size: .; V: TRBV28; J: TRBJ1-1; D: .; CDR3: CASSSWTGNTEAFF; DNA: TGTGCCAGCAGTTCCTGGACGGGAAACACTGAAGCTTTCTTT
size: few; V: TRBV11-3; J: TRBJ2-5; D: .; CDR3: CASSSRAGSEETQYF; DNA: TGTGCCAGCAGCTCCCGTGCAGGGTCGGAAGAGACCCAGTACTTC
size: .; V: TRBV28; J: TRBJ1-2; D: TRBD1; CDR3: CASTWRTGFHGYTF; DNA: TGTGCCAGCACGTGGCGGACAGGGTTCCATGGCTACACCTTC
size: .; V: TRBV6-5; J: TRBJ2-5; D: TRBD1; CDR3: CASSGQGLRETQYF; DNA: TGTGCCAGCAGCGGACAGGGGTTGAGAGAGACCCAGTACTTC
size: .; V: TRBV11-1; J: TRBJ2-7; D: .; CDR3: CASSTPGQAYEQYF; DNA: TGTGCCAGCAGCACTCCGGGACAAGCCTACGAGCAGTACTTC
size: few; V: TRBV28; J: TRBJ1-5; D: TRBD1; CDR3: CASSSPGQGVNQPQHF; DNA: TGTGCCAGCAGTAGTCCGGGACAGGGGGTCAATCAGCCCCAGCATTTT
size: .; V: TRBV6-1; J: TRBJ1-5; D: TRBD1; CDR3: CASIIDRGSQPQHF; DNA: TGTGCCAGCATTATCGACAGGGGAAGTCAGCCCCAGCATTTT
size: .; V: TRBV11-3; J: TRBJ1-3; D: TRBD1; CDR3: CASSRGTVGNTIYF; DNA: TGTGCCAGCAGCCGCGGGACAGTAGGAAACACCATATATTTT
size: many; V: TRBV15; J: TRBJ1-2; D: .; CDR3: CATSDGDNYGYTF; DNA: TGTGCCACCAGCGACGGGGACAACTATGGCTACACCTTC
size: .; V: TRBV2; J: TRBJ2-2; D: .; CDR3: CASSAEPGELFF; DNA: TGTGCCAGCAGTGCTGAGCCTGGGGAGCTGTTTTTT
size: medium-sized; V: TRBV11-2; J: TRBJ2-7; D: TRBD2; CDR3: CASSFQTGTRNEQYF; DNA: TGTGCCAGCAGCTTTCAGACCGGGACTAGGAACGAGCAGTACTTC
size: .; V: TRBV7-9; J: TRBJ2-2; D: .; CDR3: CASSLDHTGELFF; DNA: TGTGCCAGCAGCTTAGATCACACCGGGGAGCTGTTTTTT